The following is a TCR beta chain sequence with its context. Its antigen specificity is not known. No per-base quality is available; no much larger clone lies one base away. The data belong to a study of shared T cell receptors in the human thymus (dated by TCRdb to about 2021). Regarding the study in general: The study investigated the way shared, self-reactive T-cell receptor alpha chains are produced in the human thymus.

Via the germline V gene, CDR1 is MDHEN and CDR2 SYDVKM. From the cysteine through the phenylalanine, the CDR3 covers 14 amino acids. The DNA shown is the 42-base CDR3, in frame from base 1. Trimming removed 6 bases from V and 5 bases from J, leaving 16 bases between the germline ends. Libraries were constructed by the immunoSEQ multiplex PCR assay. The table comes from immuneACCESS by way of TCRdb, which keeps in-frame sequences with V and J called. Part of the clones is missing from these tables; in studies checked, under half for an unresolved V gene and the rest for unknown reasons. The sample table holds about 660,000 clones, of which roughly 88% were seen once. Together, the top ten hold 0.0085% to 0.012% of the sample. In addition, the sample was reused for a study of human thymus T cells. The second source states: Donors were immunologically healthy infants undergoing open corrective cardiac surgery for congenital heart defects in Finland. Thymus tissue was obtained as surgical resects removed during corrective cardiac surgery. Biased V and J gene segment usage appeared to be present in both thymic and peripheral blood repertoires. The related research found that thymic TCR repertoires overlapped highly between unrelated individuals. The study described the TCR alpha and beta repertoires in fewer than 10 infant thymus samples and a few matching peripheral blood samples. Donor ages ranged from about 7 to 250 days, and the cohort comprised five to seven male and two female infants. Thymocytes were freed from the tissue by mechanical means and kept at -70 degrees C as pellets of roughly 9-30 million cells. A QIAsymphony instrument was used to extract genomic DNA from frozen cell pellets. TCRB and TCRAD loci were amplified from a standardized quantity of quality-controlled genomic DNA using the immunoSEQ multiplex PCR assay. Amplicons spanned the V(D)J region at a length sufficient to cover the CDR3 and identify V and J genes. Through the commercial immunoSEQ service, the amplicons were sequenced on an Illumina platform. Primer bias and sequencing errors were corrected using previously described methods, and TCRAD and TCRB definitions followed the IMGT database. Analysis of the repertoires was done with immunoSEQ Analyzer 3.0 and VDJTools and included basic statistics, V/J segment usage, diversity estimates, rarefaction and pairwise overlap. To estimate diversity, the Chao1, ChaoE, Efron-Thisted, Shannon and inverse Simpson indices were applied, and diversity was also estimated on datasets down-sampled to the smallest sample. For repertoire overlap, CDR3 nucleotide sequence, V gene and J gene had to match strictly, and clustering was done by Jaccard-based multidimensional scaling. On average, thymus samples yielded 800,000 or so unique TCRB clonotypes, whereas blood samples yielded 70,000 to 100,000.

Sequences were obtained from thymocytes. The chain is encoded by TRBV28 joined to TRBJ2-5; a weak D assignment points to TRBD2 (6 bases agree). The clonotype was recovered from a boy less than two years old with a congenital heart defect. Donor details come from another sample of the same person, matched by shared clones. The CDR3 region: CASSREEGGETQYF. Here is the DNA: TGTGCCAGCAGCCGCGAGGAGGGCGGGGAGACCCAGTACTTC.